This TCR beta chain was obtained from a study of blood T cell repertoires in COVID-19. At the level of the study: Acute and convalescent COVID-19 samples came from the United States, Italy and Spain. PBMCs, B-cell-depleted T cells, or T cells were the source of the cDNA or gDNA that made up the material.

Germline CDR1 reads GTSNPN; CDR2 reads SVGIG (reference sequence). V gave up 5 bases and J gave up 3 bases, with 16 bases separating them. The CDR3 spans 14 residues. In the authors' workflow: Nucleated cell number was recorded as an estimate derived from reference gene primer amplification. The method was immunoSEQ multiplex PCR; TCRdb's version includes in-frame clones alone and lacks a portion of them. That table gives V, J and clone size, and the DNA gave D and trimming. The sample carries roughly 250,000 clones, 65% to 90% recorded once. The sample was peripheral blood. The sequence was collected from an older woman with active or convalescent COVID-19. V and J are TRBV30 and TRBJ2-5, with D perhaps TRBD2 (7 bases). The CDR3 sequence: CAWARGRGEETQYF. The CDR3 nucleotides are TGTGCCTGGGCTAGGGGGAGGGGAGAAGAGACCCAGTACTTC.